This T cell receptor beta chain was identified during a study of OX40 agonist ivuxolimab in advanced cancers. About the research overall: Every 2 weeks, patients received ivuxolimab intravenously, dosed at 0.01 to 10 mg/kg. Study-wide findings and caveats: Among expanded peripheral T cells, antigen specificity went undetermined.

People who had autoimmune disease history or systemic immunosuppression were excluded. Blood sampling was done at baseline, cycle 4 day 1, and cycle 7 day 1. This CDR3 has 17 residues. Trimming removed 1 base from V and 7 bases from J; junction bases left unmatched: 13. Germline lookup yields CDR1 LNHNV and CDR2 YYDKDF (reference sequence). About this clone: Its antigen is as yet unknown.

Sequencing used immunoSEQ multiplex PCR; TCRdb keeps in-frame clones, though not all of them. The table has about 37,000 clones, about 82% seen once; the top ten hold approximately 35%. The sample was CD4+ or CD8+ T cells sorted from blood, taken in a trial of the OX40 agonist ivuxolimab. This sequence originates from an adult with an advanced solid tumor such as melanoma, head and neck, liver or kidney cancer. The chain links TRBV15 to TRBJ2-5; TRBD1 matches 9 bases. Here the CDR3 DNA reads TGTGCCACCAGCAGAGCCCTGCTATCCGGGACAGGGATGACCCAGTACTTC. Translation gives CATSRALLSGTGMTQYF.